These T cell receptor beta chains were read from a single sample in a study of T cell changes during pregnancy in multiple sclerosis. This table comes from immunoSEQ multiplex PCR, and its TCRdb copy is limited to in-frame clones, with some not included. The sample contains roughly 40,000 clones, about nine tenths of which appear only once. The source material was CD4+ T cells from peripheral blood mononuclear cells, sampled in the first trimester of pregnancy. These receptors all stem from a female donor in good health, enrolled as a control in a pregnancy study. CDR3s include the opening cysteine and the closing phenylalanine or tryptophan. A D gene is named only where the DNA matches it firmly. Expanded clones get a size class; other rows say once, few or many, or leave the size out.

abundance | j_gene | v_gene | d_gene | CDR3aa | CDR3nt
once | TRBJ2-3 | TRBV7-9 | TRBD1 | CASSLKGAPDTQYF | TGTGCCAGCAGCTTGAAGGGGGCCCCAGATACGCAGTATTTT
- | TRBJ1-1 | TRBV28 | TRBD1 | CASSPDRGAFF | TGTGCCAGCAGCCCGGACAGGGGGGCTTTCTTT
- | TRBJ1-4 | TRBV7-2 | - | CASSPERLATNEKLFF | TGTGCCAGCAGCCCCGAGAGACTGGCAACTAATGAAAAACTGTTTTTT
- | TRBJ1-1 | TRBV2 | TRBD1 | CASVLRDSMNTEAFF | TGTGCCAGCGTCTTGCGGGACAGCATGAACACTGAAGCTTTCTTT
- | TRBJ1-1 | TRBV10-3 | TRBD1 | CAISLQGSEAFF | TGTGCCATCAGTTTACAGGGGTCTGAAGCTTTCTTT
- | TRBJ2-1 | TRBV7-9 | TRBD2 | CASSMGPTSGGNEQFF | TGTGCCAGCAGCATGGGGCCGACTAGCGGGGGCAATGAGCAGTTCTTC
- | TRBJ1-3 | TRBV28 | TRBD1 | CASSGTGRKNTIYF | TGTGCCAGCAGCGGGACAGGGAGAAAAAACACCATATATTTT
- | TRBJ2-3 | TRBV4-3 | TRBD2 | CASSQDYKRGGPDTQYF | TGCGCCAGCAGCCAAGATTATAAGCGGGGGGGCCCAGATACGCAGTATTTT
- | TRBJ2-2 | TRBV23-1 | TRBD1 | CASSRTDRGSPNTGELFF | TGCGCCAGCAGTCGAACAGACAGGGGGTCTCCGAACACCGGGGAGCTGTTTTTT
- | TRBJ2-5 | TRBV19 | - | CASSIDRRYQETQYF | TGTGCCAGTAGTATAGATCGTCGTTACCAAGAGACCCAGTACTTC
- | TRBJ1-2 | TRBV7-9 | - | CASSLGTTNYGYTF | TGTGCCAGCAGCTTGGGGACAACTAACTATGGCTACACCTTC
- | TRBJ1-1 | TRBV7-2 | TRBD1 | CASKIGGQGAGNTEAFF | TGTGCCAGCAAAATAGGGGGACAGGGGGCTGGAAACACTGAAGCTTTCTTT
- | TRBJ2-1 | TRBV7-9 | TRBD1 | CASSFRGTGTYNEQFF | TGTGCCAGCAGCTTTAGGGGGACAGGGACCTACAATGAGCAGTTCTTC
- | TRBJ1-3 | TRBV4-2 | - | CASSQDEGFGNTIYF | TGTGCCAGCAGCCAAGATGAGGGATTCGGAAACACCATATATTTT